Presented here are 22 T cell receptor beta chains from one specimen sequenced in a study of regulatory T cells in long-lasting Graves disease. The time point is: newly diagnosed GD, antithyroid drugs for less than 3 months. PBMCs were the source of the RNA used for TCR sequencing. In building TCR beta libraries, iRepertoire HTBI primers were used together with Arm-PCR of CDR3 regions. One entry per CDR3 protein results from TCRdb running MiXCR on the multiplex PCR reads. This sample carries about 440,000 distinct CDR3 sequences, 15% of them seen once, and the ten largest clones take around 15%. Another study also made use of these data, one on T cells in Graves' hyperthyroidism and ophthalmopathy.

The sample was peripheral blood mononuclear cells (PBMCs), taken at new diagnosis, from a patient treated with antithyroid drugs. The receptors were gathered from a woman aged 30 to 39 with Graves disease.

This clonotype appeared a few times. The chain joins TRBV2 to TRBJ1-3; 7 bases line up with TRBD1. V lost 5 bases and J lost 0; bases outside the gene matches: 7. This CDR3 has 16 amino acids. Germline CDR1 reads SNHLY; CDR2 reads FYNNEI. Here the CDR3 reads CASSIQGPSSGNTIYF. CDR3 DNA: TGTGCCAGCAGTATACAGGGGCCTAGCTCTGGAAACACCATATATTTT. Full variable domain (rest looked up from reference TRBV2 and TRBJ1-3): EPEVTQTPSHQVTQMGQEVILRCVPISNHLYFYWYRQILGQKVEFLVSFYNNEISEKSEIFDDQFSVERPDGSNFTLKIRSTKLEDSAMYFCASSIQGPSSGNTIYFGEGSWLTVV.

This clonotype appeared a single time. V gene TRBV7-3 combines with J gene TRBJ2-7; 11 nucleotides match TRBD2. The CDR3 loop spans 16 amino acids. V lost 6 bases to trimming and J lost 0 bases; unmatched junction nucleotides: 7. CDR1 is SGHTA and CDR2 is FQGTGA in the germline V gene. CDR3 region: CASSSIAGGDSYEQYF. The CDR3 DNA sequence: TGTGCCAGCAGTTCAATAGCGGGAGGGGACTCCTACGAGCAGTACTTC.

The chain carries TRBV20-1 and TRBJ1-2; no clear D gene. The V end lost 6 bases, the J end lost 2 bases, and 10 bases lay between the germline ends. Looked up from germline, CDR1 is DFQATT and CDR2 is SNEGSKA (reference sequence). The CDR3 length is 12 residues. This chain's CDR3 is CSALSGNYGYTF. DNA for the CDR3: TGCAGTGCGTTGAGTGGAAACTATGGCTACACCTTC.

This clonotype has more than one count but fewer than ten. V usage is TRBV5-5 and J usage is TRBJ1-2; no clear D gene. The germline V and J ends were trimmed by 2 bases and 0 bases, with 11 bases remaining between them. The germline CDR1 and CDR2 sequences are SGHKS and YYEKEE (reference sequence). The CDR3 is 15 residues long. CDR3 loop: CASSFGPLPNYGYTF. In DNA form, the CDR3 reads TGTGCCAGCAGCTTCGGGCCCCTTCCTAACTATGGCTACACCTTC.

About this clonotype: A single base separates this from a much larger clone, so it may be a read error. The chain recombines TRBV6-2 or TRBV6-3 with TRBJ2-1; 9 bases map to TRBD2. The CDR3 is 15 amino acids. The germline CDR1 and CDR2 sequences are MNHEY and SVGEGT. The CDR3 DNA sequence: TGTGCCAGCAGCCCCCTAGCGGGACCCACGAATGAGCAGCTCTTC. Protein product: CASSPLAGPTNEQLF.

Many counts were recorded for this clonotype. The chain couples TRBV30 to TRBJ1-5; perhaps TRBD1 as D (6 bases). Trimming removed 3 bases from V and 2 bases from J, with 14 bases in between. The CDR3 has 15 residues. Germline lookup yields CDR1 GTSNPN and CDR2 SVGIG (reference sequence). The chain's CDR3 is CAWREPGAGNQPQHF. CDR3 DNA sequence: TGTGCCTGGAGGGAACCAGGGGCCGGCAATCAGCCCCAGCATTTT.

There are many counts of this clonotype. The CDR3, as DNA: TGTGCCAGCAGGAAAACAGGGGCGACTAACTCCTACGAGCAGTACTTC. Protein sequence: CASRKTGATNSYEQYF. This sequence joins TRBV5-6 and TRBJ2-7; 7 bases fit TRBD1. J was trimmed by 0 bases and V by 5 bases; bases with no gene match: 11. Looked up from germline, CDR1 is SGHDT and CDR2 is YYEEEE. The CDR3 covers 16 residues. Supplemented by reference TRBV5-6 and TRBJ2-7, the full variable domain reads DAGVTQSPTHLIKTRGQQVTLRCSPKSGHDTVSWYQQALGQGPQFIFQYYEEEERQRGNFPDRFSGHQFPNYSSELNVNALLLGDSALYLCASRKTGATNSYEQYFGPGTRLTVT.

This clonotype occurred a few times. As DNA, the CDR3 is TGCGCCAGCAGTGAGCCCCCGTCGGGGACCCAGTACTTC. This sequence encodes CASSEPPSGTQYF. The chain links TRBV10-2 to TRBJ2-1; D unresolved. The J call may be wrong; the DNA end is better matched by TRBJ2-5. CDR3 length: 13 residues. CDR1 and CDR2 (germline): WSHSY, SAAADI.

This clonotype has a single count. Just one base apart from a much larger clone, this may be a read error. The rearrangement uses TRBV6-2 or TRBV6-3 and TRBJ2-7; D not certain. The CDR3 is 11 amino acids. From germline, CDR1 is MNHEY and CDR2 SVGEGT. CDR3 residues: CTSSYRYEQYF. As DNA, the CDR3 is TGTACCAGCAGTTATAGGTACGAGCAGTACTTC.

This clonotype appeared many times. The chain carries TRBV27 and TRBJ2-1; 12 bases are shared with TRBD2. This CDR3 is built from 19 residues. Trimming cost V 5 bases and J 0 bases; bases outside gene matches: 11. Germline V gene data show CDR1 as MNHEY and CDR2 as SMNVEV (reference sequence). The CDR3 nucleotides are TGTGCCAGCAGTCCAGGGACTAGCGGGCCTCGAAGCTCCTACAATGAGCAGTTCTTC. This gives the protein CASSPGTSGPRSSYNEQFF.

This clonotype was detected only a few times. V gene TRBV28 combines with J gene TRBJ1-4; possible D gene TRBD1, 5 bases. The ends were cut back, 8 bases at V and 0 bases at J, with 13 bases in the middle. Germline-derived CDR1 and CDR2 are MDHEN and SYDVKM. This CDR3 has 15 residues. The CDR3 loop reads CASPGPRATNEKLFF. The DNA of the CDR3 is TGTGCCAGCCCGGGACCCCGGGCAACTAATGAAAAACTGTTTTTT.

The CDR3 loop reads CASMGGTYEQYF. As DNA, the CDR3 is TGTGCCAGCATGGGCGGAACCTACGAGCAGTACTTC. The chain has TRBV5-4 and TRBJ2-7; D is uncertain. CDR1 and CDR2 (germline): SGHNT, YYREEE (reference sequence). This CDR3 is built from 12 residues. The ends were cut back, 6 bases at V and 2 bases at J, with 9 bases in the middle.

In the case of this clonotype: The junction differs from germline at one of its ends, possibly a read error. The chain links TRBV6-5 to TRBJ2-2; TRBD2 matches at 15 bases. Germline V gene data show CDR1 as MNHEY and CDR2 as SVGAGI. There are 18 residues in the CDR3. As DNA, the CDR3 is TGTGCCAGCAAGTTACACGGACTAGCGGGAGGGAACCCCGGGGAGCTGTTTTTT. Protein sequence: CASKLHGLAGGNPGELFF.

This sequence joins TRBV19 and TRBJ1-2, with TRBD1 as a possible D gene (6 bases). V dropped 0 bases and J dropped 8 bases, with 16 bases sitting between them. CDR1 LNHDA and CDR2 SQIVND come from the germline V gene (reference sequence). The CDR3 is 15 residues long. The CDR3 nucleotides are TGTGCCAGTAGTATAGATCCAGCTGGGGGCTGGGGCTACACCTTC. As protein: CASSIDPAGGWGYTF.

This clonotype has at least ten counts. The chain carries TRBV7-9 and TRBJ2-5, with 13 bases aligning to TRBD2. CDR1 is SEHNR, CDR2 FQNEAQ, per germline (reference sequence). J gave up 2 bases and V 5 bases, and 14 bases lay outside the gene matches. This CDR3 spans 19 amino acids. The CDR3 sequence: CASSRGPGGLAGRQETQYF. Here the CDR3 DNA reads TGTGCCAGCAGCCGGGGCCCTGGGGGACTAGCGGGAAGGCAAGAGACCCAGTACTTC.

The chain carries TRBV4-1 and TRBJ2-2; D is undetermined. This CDR3 comprises 17 residues. Germline V lookup: CDR1 MGHRA, CDR2 YSYEKL. V was trimmed by 2 bases and J by 3 bases, leaving 16 bases between them. CDR3: CASSQIVGPRDTGELFF. The CDR3 coding sequence is TGCGCCAGCAGCCAAATAGTCGGCCCCCGGGACACCGGGGAGCTGTTTTTT.

In this sample, this clonotype turned up many times. This chain uses TRBV4-1 with TRBJ1-2, with D possibly matching TRBD1 (6 bases). Trimming removed 0 bases at V and 5 bases at J, with 19 bases between. The CDR3 covers 17 residues. Germline CDR1 is MGHRA and CDR2 is YSYEKL. The CDR3, as DNA: TGCGCCAGCAGCCAAGAAGAACGGGGGGCAGGCGGGTATGGCTACACCTTC. It translates to CASSQEERGAGGYGYTF.

This clonotype has a count of ten or more. The rearrangement joins TRBV12-3 or TRBV12-4 to TRBJ2-1; 10 bases agree with TRBD2. With V trimmed by 2 bases and J by 7 bases, 23 bases remained unmatched. The CDR3 contains 21 residues. The CDR3 here is CASSLFLHLAGGSPRLNEQFF. The CDR3 bases are TGTGCCAGCAGTTTATTCCTCCACTTAGCGGGAGGCTCCCCGAGGCTTAATGAGCAGTTCTTC.

The chain joins TRBV6-4 to TRBJ1-3; D is possibly TRBD1 (6 bases). V dropped 7 bases and J dropped 0 bases, with 13 bases sitting between them. Germline V gives CDR1 MRHNA, CDR2 SNTAGT. The CDR3 extends over 15 amino acids. CDR3 in DNA: TGTGCCAGCATCACAGGGTCTACCTCTGGAAACACCATATATTTT. The encoded protein is CASITGSTSGNTIYF.

This chain uses TRBV5-1 with TRBJ1-4; weak D call: TRBD1 (6 bases). Trimming took off 0 bases at V and 8 bases at J, with 17 bases between the two ends. Per the germline V gene, CDR1 is SGHRS and CDR2 is YFSETQ. This CDR3 has 16 residues. CDR3 sequence reads: CASSLGDKASVEKLFF. DNA for the CDR3: TGCGCCAGCAGCTTGGGGGACAAGGCTTCCGTCGAAAAACTGTTTTTT. The whole variable domain, remainder taken from reference TRBV5-1 and TRBJ1-4, is KAGVTQTPRYLIKTRGQQVTLSCSPISGHRSVSWYQQTPGQGLQFLFEYFSETQRNKGNFPGRFSGRQFSNSRSEMNVSTLELGDSALYLCASSLGDKASVEKLFFGSGTQLSVL.

This clonotype was picked up many times. The V call is TRBV29-1, the J call TRBJ2-2; 9 nucleotides agree with TRBD2. The V gene's germline CDR1 is SQVTM and CDR2 ANQGSEA. Trimming at V came to 4 bases and at J to 2 bases, leaving 2 bases not matched to a gene. CDR3 length: 14 residues. CDR3 residues: CSVGAGGNTGELFF. In DNA form, the CDR3 reads TGCAGCGTTGGAGCGGGAGGCAACACCGGGGAGCTGTTTTTT.

This clonotype has ten or more counts. Here the CDR3 DNA reads TGTGCCAGCAGCTTAACAGGGGGGGTGAGCTCCTACAATGAGCAGTTCTTC. This codes for CASSLTGGVSSYNEQFF. The rearrangement joins TRBV7-3 to TRBJ2-1, with D perhaps matching TRBD2 (7 bases). Germline V gives CDR1 SGHTA, CDR2 FQGTGA. This CDR3 is built from 17 residues. The germline V and J ends were trimmed by 0 bases and 0 bases, with 12 bases remaining between them.